This TCR beta chain was observed in a study of naive and memory T cell subsets. Four PCR rounds used nested alpha and beta constant region primers plus the SP2 primer. Each CDR3 protein gets one entry after TCRdb re-called the 5' RACE reads with MiXCR. The sample consists of roughly 60,000 distinct CDR3 sequences, 7.2% of them appearing once. The V end lost 4 bases, the J end lost 2 bases, and 15 bases lay between the germline ends. This CDR3 has 16 amino acids. Germline CDR1 is SEHNR and CDR2 is FQNEAQ (reference sequence). This clonotype is medium-sized by share. TCR cDNA received a 3' ligated oligonucleotide that carried a UMI. RNA was extracted from around 2.7 ml of whole blood of healthy adults.

This sequence was found in a male donor in good health. This chain joins TRBV7-9 and TRBJ2-1; tentative D call: TRBD1 (6 bases). The CDR3 reads CASSSYREGAYNEQFF. The CDR3 nucleotides are TGTGCCAGCAGCTCGTACAGGGAAGGAGCCTACAATGAGCAGTTCTTC. The whole variable domain, filled in from reference TRBV7-9 and TRBJ2-1, reads DTGVSQNPRHKITKRGQNVTFRCDPISEHNRLYWYRQTLGQGPEFLTYFQNEAQLEKSRLLSDRFSAERPKGSFSTLEIQRTEQGDSAMYLCASSSYREGAYNEQFFGPGTRLTVL.